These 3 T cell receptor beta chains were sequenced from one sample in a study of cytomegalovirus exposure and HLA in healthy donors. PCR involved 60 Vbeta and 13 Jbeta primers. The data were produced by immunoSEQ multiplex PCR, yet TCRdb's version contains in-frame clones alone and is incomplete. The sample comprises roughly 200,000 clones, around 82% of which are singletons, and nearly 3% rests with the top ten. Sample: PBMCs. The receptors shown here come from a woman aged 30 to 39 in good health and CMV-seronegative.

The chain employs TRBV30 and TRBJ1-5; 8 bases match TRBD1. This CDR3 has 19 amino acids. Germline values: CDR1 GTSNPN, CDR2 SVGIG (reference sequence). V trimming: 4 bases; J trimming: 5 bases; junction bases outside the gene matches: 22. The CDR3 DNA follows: TGTGCCTGGACCAAAGCGGGGAGTTCCAGGGGGCCCCCCGATCAGCCCCAGCATTTT. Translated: CAWTKAGSSRGPPDQPQHF.

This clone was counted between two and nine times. The CDR3 DNA is TGTGCCAGCAGTTCGGACGAGGGGGGGGAGTACAATGAGCAGTTCTTC. As protein: CASSSDEGGEYNEQFF. V gene TRBV13 combines with J gene TRBJ2-1; tentatively, D is TRBD2 (7 bases). The length of the CDR3 is 16 residues. V lost 6 bases, J lost 4 bases, and 19 bases lay in between. CDR1 and CDR2 from the germline V gene are PRHDT and FYEKMQ (reference sequence). Based on the CDR3 plus reference TRBV13 and TRBJ2-1, the full variable domain is AAGVIQSPRHLIKEKRETATLKCYPIPRHDTVYWYQQGPGQDPQFLISFYEKMQSDKGSIPDRFSAQQFSDYHSELNMSSLELGDSALYFCASSSDEGGEYNEQFFGPGTRLTVL.

The CDR3 region has the DNA TGTGCCAGCAGTTTGAGACTAGGGGGACAGGGGACTCAGCCCCAGCATTTT. Its protein product is CASSLRLGGQGTQPQHF. V usage is TRBV28 and J usage is TRBJ1-5; TRBD1 agrees at 10 bases. CDR3 size: 17 residues. The germline V gene has CDR1 MDHEN and CDR2 SYDVKM. Trimming removed 3 bases from V and 6 bases from J; junction bases left unmatched: 11.